Each of the 21 T cell receptor beta chains below was sequenced from the same sample in a study of T-cell reconstitution after alpha-beta-depleted transplantation in children. The TCRbeta library incorporated unique molecular identifiers. Each CDR3 protein gets one entry after TCRdb re-called the PCR reads with MiXCR. This repertoire shows hundreds of thousands of distinct CDR3 sequences, around 17% found once; its top ten account for about 1.1%. The sequenced sample was PBMCs from the stem cell graft donor, obtained from the stem cell graft. These receptors were taken from a human donor who donated a stem cell graft to a child with acute myeloid leukemia.

In its sample, this clonotype was seen a few times. The chain is built from TRBV5-6 and TRBJ1-5, with 7 bases lining up with TRBD1. CDR1 is SGHDT, CDR2 YYEEEE, per germline. The CDR3 contains 15 residues. V gave up 0 bases and J gave up 9 bases; unmatched junction bases: 9. The CDR3 region is CASSLGTGGRRPQHF. The CDR3 DNA is TGTGCCAGCAGCTTGGGGACAGGCGGGCGGAGGCCCCAGCATTTT.

This clonotype was found many times. V gene TRBV29-1 combines with J gene TRBJ1-1, with D possibly being TRBD1 (5 bases). Germline CDR1 and CDR2: SQVTM and ANQGSEA. The CDR3 covers 13 residues. With 1 base removed from V and 1 base from J, the gap between germline ends came to 7 bases. CDR3 in amino acids: CSVEVGGNTEAFF. In DNA, the CDR3 is TGCAGCGTTGAAGTGGGGGGGAACACTGAAGCTTTCTTT.

A few counts support this clonotype. The genes are TRBV5-6 and TRBJ2-3; D is undetermined. The germline CDR1 and CDR2 sequences are SGHDT and YYEEEE. V lost 4 bases and J lost 2, with 8 bases in between. CDR3 length equals 13 residues. The CDR3 DNA is TGTGCCAGCAGCCCCTATAACACAGATACGCAGTATTTT. Protein: CASSPYNTDTQYF. Full variable domain (remainder filled in from reference TRBV5-6 and TRBJ2-3): DAGVTQSPTHLIKTRGQQVTLRCSPKSGHDTVSWYQQALGQGPQFIFQYYEEEERQRGNFPDRFSGHQFPNYSSELNVNALLLGDSALYLCASSPYNTDTQYFGPGTRLTVL.

V and J are TRBV4-3 and TRBJ1-2; D is uncertain. Germline-derived CDR1 and CDR2 are LGHNA and YSLEER. V was shortened by 0 bases and J by 2 bases, with 10 bases between the two germline ends. The CDR3 is 15 residues long. The CDR3 sequence: CASSQDREGNYGYTF. The CDR3 nucleotides are TGCGCCAGCAGCCAAGATCGAGAAGGGAACTATGGCTACACCTTC.

This clonotype was seen many times. The CDR3: CASGTNTGELFF. DNA of the CDR3: TGTGCCAGCGGGACGAACACCGGGGAGCTGTTTTTT. V usage is TRBV7-2 and J usage is TRBJ2-2; no clear D. Germline V gene lookup returns CDR1 SGHTA and CDR2 FQGNSA. There are 12 residues in the CDR3. Trimming stripped 8 bases from V and 0 bases from J, with 4 bases between. Combining the CDR3 with reference TRBV7-2 and TRBJ2-2 gives the whole variable domain GAGVSQSPSNKVTEKGKDVELRCDPISGHTALYWYRQSLGQGLEFLIYFQGNSAPDKSGLPSDRFSAERTGGSVSTLTIQRTQQEDSAVYLCASGTNTGELFFGEGSRLTVL.

This clonotype was counted at least ten times. The rearrangement links TRBV20-1 to TRBJ1-1; 8 nucleotides line up with TRBD1. The junction had 4 bases not matched to a gene; V was cut back by 4 bases and J by 0 bases. Germline V gene lookup returns CDR1 DFQATT and CDR2 SNEGSKA (reference sequence). This CDR3 contains 14 residues. CDR3 protein: CSAKDRAMNTEAFF. CDR3 DNA sequence: TGCAGTGCTAAGGACAGGGCCATGAACACTGAAGCTTTCTTT.

The chain joins TRBV9 to TRBJ2-1; TRBD2 matches 7 bases. The V segment lost 3 bases and the J segment 8 bases; nucleotides outside the gene matches: 11. The CDR3 is 15 amino acids. The germline V gene encodes CDR1 SGDLS and CDR2 YYNGEE. The CDR3 nucleotides are TGTGCCAGCAGCGAGGGTTCTCTGACTAGCCATGAGCAGTTCTTC. This codes for CASSEGSLTSHEQFF.

In this sample, this clonotype turned up a few times. The V gene is TRBV12-3 or TRBV12-4, the J gene TRBJ2-2; possibly TRBD1 for D (6 bases). The V and J ends lost 8 bases and 2 bases respectively, with 18 bases between them. This CDR3 spans 16 amino acids. CDR3 DNA: TGTGCCAGCCCCCTCTTCGCCGGGACAAACACCGGGGAGCTGTTTTTT. As protein: CASPLFAGTNTGELFF.

This clonotype was seen many times. The J gene is TRBJ2-1, the V gene TRBV20-1, with D perhaps TRBD2 (5 bases). From germline, CDR1 is DFQATT and CDR2 SNEGSKA (reference sequence). The CDR3 runs 13 residues. Trimming cost V 1 base and J 9 bases, with 13 bases left between them. This CDR3 is CSARGPTAGEQFF. The CDR3 nucleotides read TGCAGTGCTAGAGGCCCAACTGCGGGTGAGCAGTTCTTC.

This clonotype came up many times. The gene calls are TRBV20-1 and TRBJ1-1, with a weak D call TRBD1 (6 bases). CDR3 length equals 16 residues. Germline CDR1 DFQATT, CDR2 SNEGSKA (reference sequence). Trimming pared 0 bases from V and 4 bases from J, leaving 18 bases between. The CDR3 DNA reads TGCAGTGCTAGAGACACAGGGTTTGGGGACGGCACTGAAGCTTTCTTT. It translates to CSARDTGFGDGTEAFF.

The chain couples TRBV4-2 to TRBJ2-7; D remains ambiguous. V dropped 4 bases and J dropped 5 bases, with 18 bases sitting between them. The germline V gene encodes CDR1 LGHNA and CDR2 YNFKEQ. The CDR3 runs to 15 residues. CDR3 region: CASSPGLRTIHEQYF. For the CDR3, the DNA is TGTGCCAGCAGCCCCGGGCTCCGGACGATTCACGAGCAGTACTTC.

This clonotype was counted ten times or more. V usage is TRBV5-4 and J usage is TRBJ2-1; possible D gene TRBD1, 6 bases. CDR3 length equals 14 residues. Germline CDR1 reads SGHNT; CDR2 reads YYREEE (reference sequence). V dropped 6 bases and J dropped 0 bases, with 10 bases sitting between them. CDR3 sequence reads: CASTRRGSYNEQFF. CDR3 coding DNA: TGTGCCAGCACCCGCAGGGGCTCCTACAATGAGCAGTTCTTC.

This clonotype was found a few times. This chain connects TRBV7-2 to TRBJ2-3; a possible D gene is TRBD1 (5 bases). Germline-derived CDR1 and CDR2 are SGHTA and FQGNSA. Trimming shortened V by 8 bases and J by 1 base, and 7 bases separated the two germline ends. The CDR3 contains 12 residues. This CDR3 reads CASGARTDTQYF. CDR3 coding DNA: TGTGCCAGCGGGGCTCGCACAGATACGCAGTATTTT.

There are many counts of this clonotype. The chain links TRBV6-1 to TRBJ2-7; tentatively, D is TRBD1 (6 bases). The V gene lost 4 bases and the J gene lost 0 bases, with 13 bases spanning the gap. From germline, CDR1 is MNHNS and CDR2 SASEGT. The CDR3 totals 15 residues. The CDR3 sequence is CASSAETGSSYEQYV. CDR3 coding DNA: TGTGCCAGCAGTGCTGAGACAGGTTCCTCCTACGAGCAGTACGTC.

This clonotype was recorded a few times. Here the CDR3 DNA reads TGTGCCAGTAGTGCACAGGGGGCGAGAATTAATCAGCCCCAGCATTTT. The encoded protein is CASSAQGARINQPQHF. The chain is built from TRBV19 and TRBJ1-5, with 9 bases aligning to TRBD1. The CDR3 runs 16 residues. Trimming cost V 5 bases and J 4 bases; bases outside gene matches: 9. In germline, CDR1 is LNHDA, CDR2 SQIVND (reference sequence).

There are a few counts of this clonotype. The chain couples TRBV7-2 to TRBJ2-7; weak D call: TRBD1 (6 bases). The CDR3 is 15 residues long. Trimming left V 1 base short and J 2 bases short, with 12 bases between. Germline CDR1 reads SGHTA; CDR2 reads FQGNSA. The CDR3 DNA follows: TGTGCCAGCAGCTTAGTCGGACAGACCACCTACGAGCAGTACTTC. Translated: CASSLVGQTTYEQYF.

The V gene is TRBV12-3 or TRBV12-4, the J gene TRBJ2-7; 11 bases align to TRBD2. This CDR3 has 17 amino acids. J lost 2 bases, V lost 4 bases, and 10 bases had no gene match. CDR3 residues: CASSSYLAGGKTYEQYF. The DNA for the CDR3 is TGTGCCAGCAGTTCCTACCTAGCGGGGGGCAAAACCTACGAGCAGTACTTC.

This clonotype occurred many times. The chain is built from TRBV4-3 and TRBJ2-3; the match to TRBD1 covers 8 bases. This CDR3 region has 16 residues. V trimming: 0 bases; J trimming: 4 bases; junction bases outside the gene matches: 6. Germline-derived CDR1 and CDR2 are LGHNA and YSLEER. The CDR3 coding sequence is TGCGCCAGCAGCCAAGAGGGGGGACAGGAGGCAGATACGCAGTATTTT. Protein product: CASSQEGGQEADTQYF.

The chain couples TRBV7-9 to TRBJ2-1, with D possibly TRBD2 on 6 matching bases. The CDR3 has 13 amino acids. Trimming cost V 5 bases and J 7 bases, with 12 bases left between them. The germline gives CDR1 SEHNR, CDR2 FQNEAQ (reference sequence). This chain's CDR3 is CASSAPGGNEQFF. The CDR3 nucleotides are TGTGCCAGCAGCGCGCCCGGAGGGAATGAGCAGTTCTTC.

The J gene is TRBJ2-2, the V gene TRBV14; D is possibly TRBD2 (6 bases). CDR1 is SGHDN, CDR2 FVKESK, per germline. The CDR3 loop spans 15 amino acids. V was trimmed by 4 bases and J by 3 bases, leaving 12 bases between them. CDR3 sequence: CASSPHGGDTGELFF. Here the CDR3 DNA reads TGTGCCAGCAGCCCCCATGGAGGGGACACCGGGGAGCTGTTTTTT.

The sample holds many counts of this clonotype. V gene TRBV6-1 combines with J gene TRBJ1-3; no clear D. Trimming shortened V by 6 bases and J by 0 bases, and 12 bases separated the two germline ends. This CDR3 has 15 residues. Germline loops: CDR1 MNHNS, CDR2 SASEGT. The CDR3 sequence: CASRGRRVSGNTIYF. CDR3 nucleotide sequence: TGTGCCAGCAGGGGGAGGAGAGTCTCTGGAAACACCATATATTTT.